Listed below are T cell receptor beta chains from one sample, sequenced in a study of cytotoxic CD8 clonotypes in ibrutinib-treated CLL. Sequencing used immunoSEQ multiplex PCR; TCRdb keeps in-frame clones, though not all of them. The repertoire holds approximately 70,000 clones, with approximately 80% as singletons. Specimen: PBMCs, collected at disease progression, from a patient treated with ibrutinib. Receptor source: a human donor with chronic lymphocytic leukemia. Each CDR3 is given without its conserved first and last residue.

CDR3aa,v_gene,j_gene
SVGGSTNLAPGFADTQY,TRBV29-1,TRBJ2-3
ASSQDARTGVAGELF,TRBV4-1,TRBJ2-2
ASSKAGTYEQY,TRBV4-1,TRBJ2-7
ASSLTDRNTEAF,TRBV5-8,TRBJ1-1
ASSFSVTTPWGTGELF,TRBV28,TRBJ2-2
ASSPKRASYEQY,TRBV7-9,TRBJ2-7
ASSHYLGQDPYGYT,TRBV18,TRBJ1-2
ASSQQDRVPPLH,TRBV4-1,TRBJ1-6
ASSLSPNTEAF,TRBV19,TRBJ1-1
SGGDGHNQPQH,TRBV29-1,TRBJ1-5
AWSGRTGFPAREAF,TRBV30,TRBJ1-1
AISPGTPYATNEKLF,TRBV10-3,TRBJ1-4
ATSRDTRIAGGPYNEQF,TRBV15,TRBJ2-1
ASSLEPRVSGNTIY,TRBV5-1,TRBJ1-3
ASSWTGFDEQF,TRBV2,TRBJ2-1
ASSSDLRGRHNEQF,TRBV11-3,TRBJ2-1
ASSQEGLTRGGLNEQF,TRBV4-1,TRBJ2-1
ASSLGVGEPDTQY,TRBV7-2,TRBJ2-3
ASSAIENTEAF,TRBV18,TRBJ1-1
AWSGPWGSSYEQY,TRBV30,TRBJ2-7
ASSPQQRTGTDTQY,TRBV5-1,TRBJ2-3
ASSDAGGVGYT,TRBV10-1,TRBJ1-2
ATSREPGLAALTDTQY,TRBV15,TRBJ2-3
ASSRASGRETQY,TRBV19,TRBJ2-5
ASSWGYGVIGGYT,TRBV5-4,TRBJ1-2
ASSQTLREQY,TRBV6-1,TRBJ2-7
ASGPSGANVLT,TRBV12-5,TRBJ2-6
ASSQGVAGGADTQY,TRBV4-2,TRBJ2-3
ASSFAGGGDTQY,TRBV7-9,TRBJ2-3
ASSFGGGAGANVLT,TRBV27,TRBJ2-6
ASKKDRYQPQH,TRBV28,TRBJ1-5
ASSSVGRVTYEQY,TRBV7-8,TRBJ2-7